This T cell receptor (beta chain) emerged from a study of CD8+CD57+ T cells in acquired aplastic anemia. Overall study: Across the sorted CD4+ and CD8+ cells, DNA amounts averaged roughly 3.5 ug.

TCR beta VDJ and CDR3 profiles were obtained from a genomic DNA template. TCRdb ran MiXCR on the reads and lists one entry per CDR3 protein. The repertoire has 170,000 or so distinct CDR3 sequences, around 63% of them found once; the top ten carry about 39%. This clonotype was seen repeatedly, ten times or more. The junction and the germline gene differ at one end; a read error may be behind it. Only patients with CD8+CD57+ cell expansion on flow cytometry were chosen for sequencing. Every one of the patients had aplastic anemia (severe, acquired). No patient had been given any therapy when blood was sampled. Material for sequencing was sorted CD4+, CD8+, or CD8+CD57+ T cells (not recorded which) from PBMCs. The TCR originated in a human donor with aplastic anemia.

CDR3 bases: TGCGCCAGCAGTGCAGACAGGGTTAAAGAAGGTTTCTTT. This codes for CASSADRVKEGFF. This chain uses TRBV10-2 with TRBJ1-1; 7 positions agree with TRBD1. This CDR3 is built from 13 residues. Germline V gene sequence: CDR1 WSHSY, CDR2 SAAADI.